The 24 T cell receptor beta chains listed next were all sequenced from one sample in a study of neoadjuvant anti-PD-1 for oral cavity cancer. The data were produced by immunoSEQ multiplex PCR, yet TCRdb's version contains in-frame clones alone and is incomplete. The sample has over 25,000 clones; approximately 80% are singletons. Time point meaning: after neoadjuvant nivolumab, at surgical resection. The starting material was PBMCs, obtained after nivolumab (anti-PD-1) treatment. The receptors were gathered from a person aged 35-79 years with oral cavity squamous cell carcinoma.

The rearrangement links TRBV11-2 to TRBJ1-3; D ambiguous. Germline-derived CDR1 and CDR2 are SGHAT and FQNNGV. Trimming shortened V by 2 bases and J by 0 bases, and 8 bases separated the two germline ends. The CDR3 loop spans 15 amino acids. The CDR3 sequence: CASSLMKSSGNTIYF. CDR3 bases: TGTGCCAGCAGCTTAATGAAGAGCTCTGGAAACACCATATATTTT. The complete variable domain, with remaining parts taken from reference TRBV11-2 and TRBJ1-3, reads EAGVAQSPRYKIIEKRQSVAFWCNPISGHATLYWYQQILGQGPKLLIQFQNNGVVDDSQLPKDRFSAERLKGVDSTLKIQPAKLEDSAVYLCASSLMKSSGNTIYFGEGSWLTVV.

The chain carries TRBV6-6 and TRBJ1-6; the match to TRBD1 covers 8 bases. CDR1 MNHNY and CDR2 SVGAGI come from the germline V gene (reference sequence). Germline trimming cut 5 bases from V and 6 bases from J; bases unmatched to any gene: 3. This CDR3 contains 14 residues. The CDR3 region has the DNA TGTGCCAGCAGTATCGGACAGGGTAATTCACCCCTCCACTTT. Translating it yields CASSIGQGNSPLHF.

The chain uses TRBV6-5 and TRBJ1-2; 9 positions match TRBD1. From germline, CDR1 is MNHEY and CDR2 SVGAGI. This CDR3 comprises 15 residues. The trim removed 2 bases at V and 4 bases at J, leaving 5 bases unmatched. This chain's CDR3 is CASSYLGQGFYGYTF. The DNA of the CDR3 is TGTGCCAGCAGTTACCTAGGACAGGGGTTCTATGGCTACACCTTC.

The gene calls are TRBV29-1 and TRBJ1-1; D unresolved. This CDR3 is built from 12 residues. Trimming took off 7 bases at V and 4 bases at J, with 13 bases between the two ends. CDR1 and CDR2 from the germline V gene are SQVTM and ANQGSEA. In nucleotides, the CDR3 is TGCAGCGGGAGGGTTGGGAGCACTGAAGCTTTCTTT. It specifies CSGRVGSTEAFF.

J is TRBJ1-6 and V is TRBV19; D is ambiguous. CDR3 length equals 13 residues. V was pared by 3 bases and J by 7 bases, with 7 bases between. CDR1 and CDR2 from the germline V gene are LNHDA and SQIVND (reference sequence). For the CDR3, the DNA is TGTGCCAGTAGTATCGAAGGGAATTCACCCCTCCACTTT. It encodes CASSIEGNSPLHF.

This clone was found a few times. The chain recombines TRBV27 with TRBJ2-7; TRBD2 agrees at 9 bases. CDR1 MNHEY and CDR2 SMNVEV come from the germline V gene (reference sequence). The CDR3 is 18 amino acids. Trimming removed 1 base from V and 0 bases from J; junction bases left unmatched: 10. CDR3 loop: CASSLLGGGAFSSYEQYF. CDR3 bases: TGTGCCAGCAGTTTATTAGGCGGGGGGGCCTTTTCCTCCTACGAGCAGTACTTC.

This chain's CDR3 is CASPTLGTNEQFF. The CDR3 region has the DNA TGTGCCAGCCCTACCCTAGGGACCAATGAGCAGTTCTTC. The rearrangement joins TRBV2 to TRBJ2-1; D possibly uses TRBD1 or TRBD2 (5 bases each). The CDR3 is 13 residues long. V dropped 8 bases and J dropped 6 bases, with 14 bases sitting between them. Germline CDR1 is SNHLY and CDR2 is FYNNEI. Supplemented by reference TRBV2 and TRBJ2-1, the full variable domain reads EPEVTQTPSHQVTQMGQEVILRCVPISNHLYFYWYRQILGQKVEFLVSFYNNEISEKSEIFDDQFSVERPDGSNFTLKIRSTKLEDSAMYFCASPTLGTNEQFFGPGTRLTVL.

CDR3 residues: CASSLTSGTDTQYF. In nucleotides, the CDR3 is TGCGCCAGCAGCTTGACTAGCGGAACAGATACGCAGTATTTT. The chain links TRBV5-1 to TRBJ2-3; 8 bases agree with TRBD2. V was clipped by 1 base and J by 3 bases; unmatched bases: 1. The CDR3 runs to 14 residues. Germline CDR1 and CDR2: SGHRS and YFSETQ. Using reference TRBV5-1 and TRBJ2-3 for the parts outside the CDR3, the full variable domain is KAGVTQTPRYLIKTRGQQVTLSCSPISGHRSVSWYQQTPGQGLQFLFEYFSETQRNKGNFPGRFSGRQFSNSRSEMNVSTLELGDSALYLCASSLTSGTDTQYFGPGTRLTVL.

This chain links TRBV30 with TRBJ1-6; D gene ambiguous. The CDR3 has 16 amino acids. CDR1 GTSNPN and CDR2 SVGIG come from the germline V gene (reference sequence). The V gene lost 2 bases and the J gene lost 0 bases, with 11 bases spanning the gap. The CDR3, as DNA: TGTGCCTGGAGTCGTCTCAGGAGCTCCTATAATTCACCCCTCCACTTT. The encoded protein is CAWSRLRSSYNSPLHF.

The rearrangement links TRBV18 to TRBJ1-5; the D is unclear. The germline V gene encodes CDR1 KGHSH and CDR2 LQKENI. V gave up 0 bases and J gave up 4 bases, with 10 bases separating them. The CDR3 spans 15 residues. CDR3 DNA sequence: TGTGCCAGCTCACCACCCGGGTCTGCTAATCAGCCCCAGCATTTT. This translates into CASSPPGSANQPQHF. The whole variable domain, filled in from reference TRBV18 and TRBJ1-5, reads NAGVMQNPRHLVRRRGQEARLRCSPMKGHSHVYWYRQLPEEGLKFMVYLQKENIIDESGMPKERFSAEFPKEGPSILRIQQVVRGDSAAYFCASSPPGSANQPQHFGDGTRLSIL.

This clone was seen a single time. J is TRBJ2-4 and V is TRBV6-5, with D possibly TRBD2 on 6 matching bases. The V and J ends lost 0 bases and 0 bases respectively, with 6 bases between them. Germline-derived CDR1 and CDR2 are MNHEY and SVGAGI. CDR3 length: 15 residues. CDR3 coding DNA: TGTGCCAGCAGTTACTCGGGGGGAGCCAAAAACATTCAGTACTTC. Its translation is CASSYSGGAKNIQYF.

This clone turned up a few times. V gene TRBV27 combines with J gene TRBJ2-7, with TRBD2 identical over 11 bases. Germline V lookup: CDR1 MNHEY, CDR2 SMNVEV (reference sequence). With V trimmed by 6 bases and J by 6 bases, 13 bases remained unmatched. The CDR3 totals 16 residues. DNA for the CDR3: TGTGCCAGCAGGACCATCCTAGCGGGGGGTCGTTTCGAGCAGTACTTC. It translates to CASRTILAGGRFEQYF.

The rearrangement links TRBV29-1 to TRBJ1-2, with 8 positions matching TRBD1. J gave up 7 bases and V 6 bases, and 7 bases lay outside the gene matches. Germline V CDR1 and CDR2: SQVTM, ANQGSEA. This CDR3 region has 12 residues. DNA for the CDR3: TGCAGCGTGGACAGGGCTTCTGGTGGCTACACCTTC. Amino acids: CSVDRASGGYTF.

This clone was observed once. CDR3 DNA sequence: TGTGCCAGCAGCTTAGAGATCTACAATGAGCAGTTCTTC. It codes for CASSLEIYNEQFF. The V call is TRBV7-3, the J call TRBJ2-1; the D is unclear. The CDR3 consists of 13 residues. Per germline, CDR1 SGHTA and CDR2 FQGTGA. Trimming cost V 2 bases and J 3 bases, with 5 bases left between them.

The chain recombines TRBV10-2 with TRBJ2-5, with TRBD1 identical over 8 bases. The CDR3 is 13 amino acids. The junction had 7 bases not matched to a gene; V was cut back by 9 bases and J by 4 bases. From germline, CDR1 is WSHSY and CDR2 SAAADI. Written as DNA, the CDR3 is TGCGCCAGTGCAGGACAGGGTGTAGAGACCCAGTACTTC. Translation gives CASAGQGVETQYF.

The chain is built from TRBV29-1 and TRBJ2-7; tentatively, D is TRBD1 (6 bases). The CDR3 extends over 12 amino acids. V gave up 4 bases and J gave up 4 bases, with 11 bases separating them. Germline CDR1 and CDR2: SQVTM and ANQGSEA. In DNA, the CDR3 is TGCAGCGTTGTCGGACAGAGTTACGAGCAGTACTTC. Amino acid sequence: CSVVGQSYEQYF.

CDR3 nucleotide sequence: TGTGCCACCAGCAGAGATAGGGGAGATTTAGAGACCCAGTACTTC. This sequence encodes CATSRDRGDLETQYF. The V call is TRBV15, the J call TRBJ2-5; D may be TRBD1 or TRBD2 (5 bases each). This CDR3 is built from 15 residues. Trimming removed 0 bases from V and 4 bases from J, with 12 bases in between. Germline V gene sequence: CDR1 LNHNV, CDR2 YYDKDF (reference sequence).

The DNA of the CDR3 is TGTGCCAGCATCATGGACGGGGGTTCCTACAATGAGCAGTTCTTC. Translating it yields CASIMDGGSYNEQFF. J is TRBJ2-1 and V is TRBV5-8; D is perhaps TRBD2 (6 bases). With 6 bases removed from V and 1 base from J, the gap between germline ends came to 14 bases. CDR1 is SGHTS, CDR2 YDEGEE, per germline. The CDR3 has 15 amino acids.

This clone was seen a single time. V usage is TRBV4-3 and J usage is TRBJ2-2; no definite D call. This CDR3 is 14 amino acids long. Germline V CDR1 and CDR2: LGHNA, YSLEER. V lost 0 bases and J 6 bases, leaving 8 bases between the germline ends. The CDR3 is CASSQDPGPGELFF. DNA of the CDR3: TGCGCCAGCAGCCAAGATCCCGGTCCCGGGGAGCTGTTTTTT.

J is TRBJ2-1 and V is TRBV7-2, with D maybe TRBD1 (6 bases). V lost 6 bases, J lost 5 bases, and 20 bases lay in between. CDR1 is SGHTA, CDR2 FQGNSA, per germline. This CDR3 is 16 amino acids long. The CDR3 region has the DNA TGTGCCAGCAGTCGATTACAGGGATACCAGAACAATGAGCAGTTCTTC. Amino acids: CASSRLQGYQNNEQFF.

This clone has more than one count but fewer than ten. The chain recombines TRBV4-3 with TRBJ1-1; TRBD1 aligns across 9 bases. Germline CDR1 reads LGHNA; CDR2 reads YSLEER. The trim removed 0 bases at V and 6 bases at J, leaving 8 bases unmatched. The CDR3 has 16 residues. CDR3 nucleotides: TGCGCCAGCAGCCAAGATAGGGACAGGGTGAGGTCTGAAGCTTTCTTT. This gives the protein CASSQDRDRVRSEAFF.

The chain recombines TRBV5-1 with TRBJ1-2; 8 bases line up with TRBD1. This CDR3 region has 15 residues. Trimming at V came to 0 bases and at J to 6 bases, leaving 7 bases not matched to a gene. Germline CDR1 reads SGHRS; CDR2 reads YFSETQ. CDR3 amino acids: CASSLVGQGANGYTF. The CDR3 DNA reads as TGCGCCAGCAGCTTGGTGGGGCAGGGGGCGAATGGCTACACCTTC. The variable domain in full, completed from reference TRBV5-1 and TRBJ1-2, reads KAGVTQTPRYLIKTRGQQVTLSCSPISGHRSVSWYQQTPGQGLQFLFEYFSETQRNKGNFPGRFSGRQFSNSRSEMNVSTLELGDSALYLCASSLVGQGANGYTFGSGTRLTVV.

The chain couples TRBV6-6 to TRBJ1-1, with TRBD1 identical over 10 bases. With V trimmed by 4 bases and J by 5 bases, 10 bases remained unmatched. The CDR3 contains 16 residues. The germline V gene has CDR1 MNHNY and CDR2 SVGAGI (reference sequence). The CDR3 is CASSLRQGAIMTEAFF. For the CDR3, the DNA is TGTGCCAGCAGTTTACGACAGGGGGCTATAATGACTGAAGCTTTCTTT.

This clone came up once. The V call is TRBV5-6, the J call TRBJ2-5; TRBD2 agrees at 8 bases. Germline V CDR1 and CDR2: SGHDT, YYEEEE. The CDR3 contains 13 residues. V lost 4 bases and J lost 2; bases outside the gene matches: 1. Written as DNA, the CDR3 is TGTGCCAGCAGCGCGGGGGGACAAGAGACCCAGTACTTC. This codes for CASSAGGQETQYF.